Shown below are 29 T cell receptor beta chains from a single sample sequenced in a study of blood T cell repertoires in COVID-19. Sequencing was performed with immunoSEQ multiplex PCR; in TCRdb, only in-frame clones are kept and a portion is missing. The repertoire holds a few hundred thousand clones, with roughly 90% as singletons. Sequencing input: peripheral blood. Receptors were obtained from a man between 18 and 29 years old who had recovered from COVID-19.

This clone is a singleton in its sample. The rearrangement links TRBV2 to TRBJ2-7; 7 bases align to TRBD1. Germline V lookup: CDR1 SNHLY, CDR2 FYNNEI. V was clipped by 5 bases and J by 5 bases; unmatched bases: 9. This CDR3 region has 14 residues. CDR3 amino acids: CASSPDGQADEQYF. As DNA, the CDR3 is TGTGCCAGCAGTCCCGACGGACAGGCTGACGAGCAGTACTTC.

V is TRBV18 and J is TRBJ2-2, with a possible D match to TRBD2 (5 bases). Trimming took off 0 bases at V and 0 bases at J, with 11 bases between the two ends. The CDR3 loop spans 17 amino acids. Germline CDR1 is KGHSH and CDR2 is LQKENI. The CDR3 region has the DNA TGTGCCAGCTCACCACCGTGGAGCGGAACGAACACCGGGGAGCTGTTTTTT. Protein product: CASSPPWSGTNTGELFF.

This chain joins TRBV4-3 and TRBJ2-7; D is unclear. Germline assignment: CDR1 LGHNA and CDR2 YSLEER. Trimming left V 0 bases short and J 3 bases short, with 12 bases between. The CDR3 is 15 residues long. The CDR3 coding sequence is TGCGCCAGCAGCCAAGATCATGCGGAATACTACGAGCAGTACTTC. Protein sequence: CASSQDHAEYYEQYF.

A single count supports this clone. The chain is built from TRBV30 and TRBJ2-1; 7 nucleotides agree with TRBD2. V shed 4 bases and J 4 bases; nucleotides not matched to a gene: 7. In germline, CDR1 is GTSNPN, CDR2 SVGIG (reference sequence). The CDR3 runs 14 residues. The CDR3 is CAWTGREDYNEQFF. The CDR3 bases are TGTGCCTGGACTGGTCGGGAGGATTACAATGAGCAGTTCTTC.

The rearrangement joins TRBV5-1 to TRBJ2-6; D unclear. The CDR3 totals 14 residues. Trimming removed 0 bases from V and 3 bases from J, with 4 bases in between. Per germline, CDR1 SGHRS and CDR2 YFSETQ. The CDR3: CASSLDSGANVLTF. The CDR3 nucleotides are TGCGCCAGCAGCTTGGACAGTGGGGCCAACGTCCTGACTTTC. Drawing the rest from reference TRBV5-1 and TRBJ2-6, the complete variable domain is KAGVTQTPRYLIKTRGQQVTLSCSPISGHRSVSWYQQTPGQGLQFLFEYFSETQRNKGNFPGRFSGRQFSNSRSEMNVSTLELGDSALYLCASSLDSGANVLTFGAGSRLTVL.

The rearrangement joins TRBV7-2 to TRBJ1-2, with TRBD1 matching 8 bases. The CDR3 totals 15 residues. V was pared by 5 bases and J by 6 bases, with 11 bases of the junction left unmatched. Per germline, CDR1 SGHTA and CDR2 FQGNSA. CDR3 in amino acids: CASSVERQGKDGYTF. CDR3 DNA sequence: TGTGCCAGCAGCGTAGAAAGACAGGGGAAGGATGGCTACACCTTC.

The chain employs TRBV27 and TRBJ1-1; 10 bases line up with TRBD1. The CDR3 loop spans 14 amino acids. Per the germline V gene, CDR1 is MNHEY and CDR2 is SMNVEV (reference sequence). The ends lost 4 bases at V and 11 bases at J; junction bases unmatched: 10. The CDR3 spells CASSSAPTGGEAFF. In DNA, the CDR3 is TGTGCCAGCAGTTCCGCCCCGACAGGGGGCGAGGCTTTCTTT.

This clone came up a few times. This chain joins TRBV6-1 and TRBJ1-1; D possibly corresponds to TRBD1 (6 bases). CDR1 is MNHNS, CDR2 SASEGT, per germline. The V and J ends lost 3 bases and 9 bases respectively, with 23 bases between them. This CDR3 contains 16 residues. The DNA for the CDR3 is TGTGCCAGCAGTGATCAGACAGGTGGGGCTTCATTGAAAGCTTTCTTT. This codes for CASSDQTGGASLKAFF.

The chain is built from TRBV11-2 and TRBJ2-7; D remains ambiguous. The V gene's germline CDR1 is SGHAT and CDR2 FQNNGV. The CDR3 is made up of 13 amino acids. V was clipped by 4 bases and J by 0 bases, with 7 bases between them. CDR3 amino acids: CASSSRNSYEQYF. The CDR3 region has the DNA TGTGCCAGCAGCTCTAGAAACTCCTACGAGCAGTACTTC.

This clone is a singleton in its sample. This chain links TRBV19 with TRBJ1-1; D ambiguous. This CDR3 is 14 amino acids long. Trimming pared 1 base from V and 0 bases from J, leaving 6 bases between. Germline V gives CDR1 LNHDA, CDR2 SQIVND (reference sequence). This CDR3 reads CASSIGQMNTEAFF. The DNA for the CDR3 is TGTGCCAGTAGTATAGGGCAGATGAACACTGAAGCTTTCTTT.

The rearrangement joins TRBV7-9 to TRBJ2-5; no clear D. CDR3 length: 11 amino acids. CDR1 and CDR2 from the germline V gene are SEHNR and FQNEAQ (reference sequence). V gave up 4 bases and J gave up 5 bases, with 5 bases separating them. This CDR3 is CASSSVETQYF. DNA of the CDR3: TGTGCCAGCAGCTCGGTGGAGACCCAGTACTTC. The whole variable domain, filled in from reference TRBV7-9 and TRBJ2-5, reads DTGVSQNPRHKITKRGQNVTFRCDPISEHNRLYWYRQTLGQGPEFLTYFQNEAQLEKSRLLSDRFSAERPKGSFSTLEIQRTEQGDSAMYLCASSSVETQYFGPGTRLLVL.

V usage is TRBV6-5 and J usage is TRBJ2-7; 11 bases fit TRBD2. Germline-derived CDR1 and CDR2 are MNHEY and SVGAGI. Losses at the gene ends were 4 bases for V and 5 bases for J; bases not matched to a gene: 10. The CDR3 has 16 amino acids. This CDR3 is CASSFRGLAVIHEQYF. The CDR3 DNA is TGTGCCAGCAGTTTTCGGGGACTAGCGGTGATACACGAGCAGTACTTC.

The rearrangement links TRBV3-1 (or the pseudogene TRBV3-2) to TRBJ2-3, with 13 bases lining up with TRBD2. The CDR3 runs 14 residues. Trimming cost V 4 bases and J 11 bases; bases outside gene matches: 6. CDR1 LGHDT and CDR2 YNNKEL come from the germline V gene (reference sequence). CDR3 coding DNA: TGTGCCAGCAGCCCTGGGACTAGCGGGATGAGGCAGTATTTT. It encodes CASSPGTSGMRQYF.

The chain joins TRBV3-1 (or the pseudogene TRBV3-2) to TRBJ2-5, with 8 bases lining up with TRBD2. The length of the CDR3 is 16 residues. V shed 2 bases, J shed 1 base, and the junction held 6 bases outside the gene matches. Germline V lookup: CDR1 LGHDT, CDR2 YNNKEL (reference sequence). CDR3 amino acids: CASSQRVAGPQETQYF. The CDR3 DNA sequence: TGTGCCAGCAGCCAACGGGTAGCGGGACCCCAAGAGACCCAGTACTTC.

The gene calls are TRBV11-2 and TRBJ1-1; 8 positions agree with TRBD1. Looked up from germline, CDR1 is SGHAT and CDR2 is FQNNGV. The CDR3 runs to 14 residues. J gave up 8 bases and V 5 bases, and 10 bases lay outside the gene matches. The DNA for the CDR3 is TGTGCCAGCAGCACGGCCAGACAGGGGCTAGAAGCTTTCTTT. The encoded protein is CASSTARQGLEAFF.

The rearrangement uses TRBV19 and TRBJ1-2; no clear D gene. Per germline, CDR1 LNHDA and CDR2 SQIVND (reference sequence). The CDR3 extends over 14 amino acids. With 5 bases removed from V and 8 bases from J, the gap between germline ends came to 18 bases. CDR3 protein: CASSPRTGEEGYTF. The CDR3 nucleotides read TGTGCCAGTAGTCCGCGGACTGGAGAAGAGGGCTACACCTTC. The full variable domain, its missing parts supplied by reference TRBV19 and TRBJ1-2, is DGGITQSPKYLFRKEGQNVTLSCEQNLNHDAMYWYRQDPGQGLRLIYYSQIVNDFQKGDIAEGYSVSREKKESFPLTVTSAQKNPTAFYLCASSPRTGEEGYTFGSGTRLTVV.

This chain links TRBV11-2 with TRBJ1-1, with TRBD1 identical over 8 bases. This CDR3 comprises 15 residues. Losses at the gene ends were 1 base for V and 4 bases for J; bases not matched to a gene: 5. Germline V gene lookup returns CDR1 SGHAT and CDR2 FQNNGV. This chain's CDR3 is CASSLASGQGTEAFF. The CDR3 bases are TGTGCCAGCAGCTTAGCCTCTGGACAGGGCACTGAAGCTTTCTTT.

This clone has just one count. J is TRBJ1-6 and V is TRBV4-1; the D is unclear. The CDR3 is 16 residues long. V was trimmed by 4 bases and J by 0 bases, leaving 10 bases between them. CDR1 and CDR2 (germline): MGHRA, YSYEKL. The DNA of the CDR3 is TGCGCCAGCAGCCTCGCTTCGAGCTCCTATAATTCACCCCTCCACTTT. Translation: CASSLASSSYNSPLHF.

V is TRBV7-6 and J is TRBJ1-1; 11 nucleotides line up with TRBD1. The CDR3 consists of 15 residues. Trimming cost V 5 bases and J 5 bases; bases outside gene matches: 7. Germline CDR1 SGHVS, CDR2 FNYEAQ. CDR3 loop: CASSQGQGDVTEAFF. CDR3 sequence (DNA): TGTGCCAGCAGCCAGGGACAGGGGGACGTAACTGAAGCTTTCTTT.

The chain is built from TRBV11-2 and TRBJ2-7; the match to TRBD2 covers 11 bases. The ends lost 5 bases at V and 1 base at J; junction bases unmatched: 4. This CDR3 has 15 amino acids. The germline CDR1 and CDR2 sequences are SGHAT and FQNNGV. In nucleotides, the CDR3 is TGTGCCAGCAGCGACGGGACTAGCGGTTCCTACGAGCAGTACTTC. It encodes CASSDGTSGSYEQYF.

This clone was counted a single time. This sequence joins TRBV4-2 and TRBJ1-3; D ambiguous. The length of the CDR3 is 15 residues. V gave up 4 bases and J gave up 0 bases, with 10 bases separating them. Germline V gives CDR1 LGHNA, CDR2 YNFKEQ. CDR3 sequence reads: CASSPTDVSGNTIYF. The CDR3 DNA is TGTGCCAGCAGCCCAACAGACGTCTCTGGAAACACCATATATTTT.

This clone was detected only once. The J gene is TRBJ2-5, the V gene TRBV7-3; 9 bases are shared with TRBD1. V lost 0 bases, J lost 3 bases, and 8 bases stayed unmatched. Per germline, CDR1 SGHTA and CDR2 FQGTGA. The CDR3 length is 17 residues. The DNA for the CDR3 is TGTGCCAGCAGCTTAACGGTGACAACAGGGGGCGAAGAGACCCAGTACTTC. Protein sequence: CASSLTVTTGGEETQYF.

V and J are TRBV3-1 (or the pseudogene TRBV3-2) and TRBJ2-5; D may be TRBD1 (7 bases). This CDR3 spans 15 amino acids. V dropped 1 base and J dropped 5 bases, with 14 bases sitting between them. Germline V gene lookup returns CDR1 LGHDT and CDR2 YNNKEL (reference sequence). The CDR3 is CASSQVGGGWETQYF. The CDR3 region has the DNA TGTGCCAGCAGCCAAGTAGGAGGGGGCTGGGAGACCCAGTACTTC.

This clone was seen only once. The chain uses TRBV5-4 and TRBJ1-2; D may be TRBD1 (5 bases). The CDR3 is 13 residues long. The V gene's germline CDR1 is SGHNT and CDR2 YYREEE (reference sequence). Deletions cut 3 bases from V and 4 bases from J, with 10 bases between. CDR3 protein: CASSSRDSYGYTF. CDR3 in DNA: TGTGCCAGCAGCTCCAGAGACAGCTATGGCTACACCTTC. The complete variable domain, with remaining parts taken from reference TRBV5-4 and TRBJ1-2, reads ETGVTQSPTHLIKTRGQQVTLRCSSQSGHNTVSWYQQALGQGPQFIFQYYREEENGRGNFPPRFSGLQFPNYSSELNVNALELDDSALYLCASSSRDSYGYTFGSGTRLTVV.

The chain uses TRBV7-9 and TRBJ2-7; weak D call: TRBD1 (7 bases). The CDR3 spans 14 residues. V was pared by 3 bases and J by 1 base, with 10 bases between. The germline V gene has CDR1 SEHNR and CDR2 FQNEAQ (reference sequence). Here the CDR3 DNA reads TGTGCCAGCAGCTTCCAGGGGGGATCCTACGAGCAGTACTTC. Translation gives CASSFQGGSYEQYF.

The chain couples TRBV12-3 or TRBV12-4 to TRBJ1-3; D is unclear. The germline V and J ends were trimmed by 8 bases and 3 bases, with 11 bases remaining between them. This CDR3 has 13 amino acids. The CDR3 protein is CASCTRLGNTIYF. The CDR3 nucleotides read TGTGCCAGCTGCACGCGGCTTGGAAACACCATATATTTT.

DNA of the CDR3: TGCGCCAGCAGCTTGGATGCGACAGGGGGATATGAAGCTTTCTTT. This translates into CASSLDATGGYEAFF. The chain is built from TRBV5-1 and TRBJ1-1, with 9 nucleotides matching TRBD1. The CDR3 consists of 15 residues. J gave up 7 bases and V 0 bases, and 7 bases lay outside the gene matches. Germline lookup yields CDR1 SGHRS and CDR2 YFSETQ.

The chain combines TRBV7-3 with TRBJ2-3; the D is unclear. The ends were cut back, 5 bases at V and 6 bases at J, with 15 bases in the middle. The CDR3 covers 14 residues. The germline gives CDR1 SGHTA, CDR2 FQGTGA. CDR3 residues: CASSPRVLGDTQYF. In nucleotides, the CDR3 is TGTGCCAGCAGCCCGCGTGTTCTCGGGGATACGCAGTATTTT. The full variable domain, completed using reference TRBV7-3 and TRBJ2-3, is GAGVSQTPSNKVTEKGKYVELRCDPISGHTALYWYRQSLGQGPEFLIYFQGTGAADDSGLPNDRFFAVRPEGSVSTLKIQRTERGDSAVYLCASSPRVLGDTQYFGPGTRLTVL.

V is TRBV24-1 and J is TRBJ2-7; TRBD2 might be the D (7 bases). Germline V gene lookup returns CDR1 KGHDR and CDR2 SFDVKD. This CDR3 is built from 14 residues. V lost 12 bases, J lost 7 bases, and 24 bases lay in between. The CDR3 sequence is CAPEVALRGGEQYF. The CDR3 DNA sequence: TGTGCCCCCGAGGTAGCGCTGAGGGGGGGTGAGCAGTACTTC.